This paragraph reports one T cell receptor beta chain. This clonotype has ten or more counts. Its antigen is currently not known. Base qualities are not at hand, and no much larger clone is one base apart. Amplification of TCR beta CDR3 regions was carried out from RNA transcripts. For the first round of RT-PCR on the TCR CDR3, the HTBI primer set was used together with the Qiagen OneStep RT-PCR kit. Libraries were constructed in a second round of multiplex PCR, after which size selection and purification were carried out. Paired-end sequencing of the libraries was performed with 100 bp reads on an Illumina HiSeq2000. Concerning the study's data processing: SOAPnuke was used to process the raw data, with reads discarded if the reads contained adapters or uncalled bases, had a mean Phred below 15, or lacked an exact constant-primer or identifier match. High-quality paired reads were merged with COPE v1.2.5, and unique nucleotide sequences were defined as clonotypes. Clonotypes were aligned to IMGT TRBV, TRBD and TRBJ reference segments using MiTCR v1.1. Analysis was restricted to V-J combinations with a frequency above 0.0001, which covered approximately 99% of repertoires. The TCS score was defined as F50 (clonal expansion) divided by E x V (chaos), with BLOSUM62-based TCRdist calculated between CDR3 peptides within each V-J. Welch's t-statistics and random forest reduced 500 to 650 V-J features to 10 to 15, which were used in a naive Bayes classifier (R e1071). The Morisita-Horn index was used to measure how similar the thyroid and blood repertoires were. The public sequencing data were trimmed at Q25 with fastp and processed into clonotypes with MiXCR by TCRdb, which kept only in-frame beta chains. Every CDR3 protein is listed once, alongside the most common genes and DNA of its rows. The V and J calls and clone size are TCRdb's, not the authors'. Across this sample there are roughly 500,000 distinct CDR3 sequences, with approximately 48% seen only once. The leading ten clones occupy about 43% of the sample.

Counted from cysteine to phenylalanine, this CDR3 has 14 amino acids. Only the CDR3 portion is preserved as DNA: 42 bases, with reading frame beginning at the first base. The germline V gene (reference sequence) sets CDR1 to DFQATT and CDR2 to SNEGSKA. V and J are trimmed by 2 bases and 2 bases, and the gene matches miss 5 bases of the junction. The record originates from a study of T cells in Graves' hyperthyroidism and ophthalmopathy (dated by TCRdb to the late 2010s). Study-level background: A discovery cohort of approximately 100 patients, about 43 with Graves' ophthalmopathy and fewer than 65 with stable Graves' hyperthyroidism, was used to find distinguishing TCR V-J signatures. Prospective prediction of ophthalmopathy was tested in an independent validation cohort of some 20 hyperthyroidism patients and 17 patients who later progressed to ophthalmopathy. The 95 to 100 discovery patients were randomly split 7:3 into training and test sets. In roughly six Graves' hyperthyroidism patients, the study also compared T-cell repertoires from thyroid tissue with T-cell repertoires from blood. Once sampling was done, hyperthyroidism patients were given methimazole at a starting dose of 30 mg daily, whereas ophthalmopathy patients were given high-dose intravenous methylprednisolone. According to the paper, TCR Vbeta CDR3 sequencing was carried out on 120 to 150 peripheral blood samples, which came from under 50 ophthalmopathy, around 75 hyperthyroidism and about 17 progressor patients.

Exclusion was applied to patients with uncontrolled infections, other autoimmune diseases, pregnancy or lactation. Diagnoses relied on clinical symptoms, serum thyroxine and TRAb, thyroid ultrasound and orbital computed tomography. Total RNA was extracted with Trizol reagent, and quality was checked on an Agilent 2100 Bioanalyzer. Results and caveats for the whole study, not just this receptor: A model built on a 13 V-J signature distinguished ophthalmopathy from stable hyperthyroidism, reaching about 88% sensitivity and about 81% specificity in cross-validation and 80%/75% in testing. Most expanded thyroid clonotypes (frequency above 0.001) were also detected in blood, suggesting blood repertoires may reflect thyroid immune responses. Sample size was not statistically predetermined, and blinding of investigators to group allocation was not performed. During validation, the model predicted progression to ophthalmopathy a median of around 7 months ahead of onset, with almost 71% sensitivity and almost 75% specificity.

The sequenced sample consisted of peripheral blood or thyroid tissue (not recorded which). This TCR was sampled from an adult woman with Graves' disease, either hyperthyroidism or ophthalmopathy (not recorded which). The chain employs TRBV20-1 and TRBJ2-7, with 8 bases matching TRBD1. The sequenced DNA: TGCAGTGCTAGAAGGACAGGGCGCCCCTACGAGCAGTACTTC. Protein translation: CSARRTGRPYEQYF.